Listed below are T cell receptor beta chains from one sample, sequenced in a study of cytomegalovirus exposure and HLA in healthy donors. Profiled with immunoSEQ multiplex PCR; TCRdb holds only in-frame clones, not every one. Among approximately 160,000 clones listed, around 80% were seen once. Sequencing was carried out using PBMCs. The source of these receptors is a young man in good health and CMV-seronegative. Each CDR3 is given with its conserved first and last residue. D genes are given only for firm matches. Only part of the rows carry a size: once, few, many, or a class if the clone is expanded.

V gene	clone size	J gene	D gene	CDR3 protein	CDR3 DNA
TRBV5-1	-	TRBJ2-7	TRBD1	CASSLGQGIGEQYF	TGCGCCAGCAGCTTGGGACAGGGAATAGGAGAGCAGTACTTC
TRBV6-6	-	TRBJ2-7	TRBD2	CASSSSGRDEQYF	TGTGCCAGCAGTTCTAGCGGGAGAGACGAGCAGTACTTC
TRBV5-4	few	TRBJ2-5	-	CASSSGTNQETQYF	TGTGCCAGCAGCTCTGGGACAAACCAAGAGACCCAGTACTTC
TRBV5-1	few	TRBJ2-3	-	CASSLGLAVGTQYF	TGCGCCAGCAGCTTGGGGCTAGCAGTGGGTACGCAGTATTTT
TRBV11-3	-	TRBJ2-3	TRBD2	CASSQGLAAGDTQYF	TGTGCCAGCAGCCAGGGACTAGCGGCCGGGGATACGCAGTATTTT
TRBV29-1	-	TRBJ2-1	-	CSVGEDHYNEQFF	TGCAGCGTTGGGGAGGACCACTACAATGAGCAGTTCTTC
TRBV5-5	-	TRBJ1-1	TRBD1	CASSRTGDTEAFF	TGTGCCAGCAGCCGAACAGGGGACACTGAAGCTTTCTTT
TRBV27	few	TRBJ2-7	-	CASSWGRGYEQYF	TGTGCCAGCAGTTGGGGCAGGGGTTACGAGCAGTACTTC
TRBV9	-	TRBJ1-2	TRBD1	CASSAQGLSSYGYTF	TGTGCCAGCAGCGCACAGGGGCTAAGCAGCTATGGCTACACCTTC
TRBV27	once	TRBJ2-7	TRBD1	CASSSPGGAREQYF	TGTGCCAGCAGTTCGCCAGGGGGCGCGCGGGAGCAGTACTTC
TRBV5-7	few	TRBJ1-3	TRBD1	CASSRDRGEGNTIYF	TGTGCCAGCAGCCGGGACAGGGGAGAGGGAAACACCATATATTTT
TRBV5-1	-	TRBJ2-7	-	CASSSNGYRSPYEQYF	TGCGCCAGCAGCTCAAACGGGTACAGGTCCCCCTACGAGCAGTACTTC
TRBV6-5	-	TRBJ2-7	-	CASSYSIAYEQYF	TGTGCCAGCAGTTATTCCATAGCCTACGAGCAGTACTTC
TRBV7-9	-	TRBJ2-7	TRBD2	CASSSSSGGAYEQYF	TGTGCCAGCAGCTCCTCTAGCGGGGGAGCCTACGAGCAGTACTTC
TRBV9	-	TRBJ2-6	-	CASSVDEARGEAGANVLTF	TGTGCCAGCAGCGTAGACGAGGCCAGGGGAGAGGCTGGGGCCAACGTCCTGACCTTC
TRBV11-2	-	TRBJ2-3	-	CASSLVDRPTDTQYF	TGTGCCAGCAGCTTAGTGGACAGACCCACAGATACGCAGTATTTT
TRBV29-1	-	TRBJ2-2	-	CSVGQCVSAYTGELFF	TGCAGCGTTGGACAGTGCGTCTCCGCTTACACCGGGGAGCTGTTTTTT
TRBV7-8	-	TRBJ2-7	TRBD2	CASSLLAGVGTYEQYF	TGTGCCAGCAGCTTACTAGCGGGAGTTGGAACCTACGAGCAGTACTTC
TRBV27	-	TRBJ2-1	TRBD2	CASSRKTSHEQFF	TGTGCCAGCAGCCGTAAGACTAGCCATGAGCAGTTCTTC
TRBV2	few	TRBJ1-1	-	CASEGETNTEAFF	TGTGCCAGCGAGGGGGAAACGAACACTGAAGCTTTCTTT
TRBV21-1	-	TRBJ1-5	-	CASSPWVGGDRVSQPQHF	TGTGCCAGCAGCCCGTGGGTTGGCGGGGACAGGGTTAGTCAGCCCCAGCATTTT
TRBV5-8	-	TRBJ2-7	-	CASSSGQLLDPQYF	TGTGCCAGCAGCTCCGGACAGTTACTCGATCCTCAGTACTTC
TRBV29-1	few	TRBJ2-5	-	CSAQGSGSLGETQYF	TGCAGCGCCCAGGGGTCAGGGTCCCTGGGAGAGACCCAGTACTTC
TRBV5-6	-	TRBJ1-5	-	CASSLGPAVGNQPQHF	TGTGCCAGCAGCTTGGGGCCCGCGGTGGGCAATCAGCCCCAGCATTTT
TRBV28	-	TRBJ2-5	TRBD1	CASSTMTGFQETQYF	TGTGCCAGCAGTACGATGACAGGGTTCCAAGAGACCCAGTACTTC
TRBV6-6	-	TRBJ2-1	TRBD2	CASSYSLAGDHNEQFF	TGTGCCAGCAGTTACTCGCTAGCGGGAGACCACAATGAGCAGTTCTTC
TRBV7-6	-	TRBJ2-3	TRBD2	CASSLASGPLVVADTQYF	TGTGCCAGCAGCTTAGCTAGCGGGCCCTTAGTTGTCGCAGATACGCAGTATTTT
TRBV27	-	TRBJ2-7	-	CASTAPGDSYEQYF	TGTGCCAGCACCGCCCCGGGGGACTCCTACGAGCAGTACTTC
TRBV9	-	TRBJ1-5	-	CASSAGGGPNQPQHF	TGTGCCAGCAGCGCTGGGGGGGGCCCCAATCAGCCCCAGCATTTT
TRBV7-9	-	TRBJ2-2	-	CASSLGGTGELFF	TGTGCCAGCAGCTTAGGAGGCACCGGGGAGCTGTTTTTT
TRBV6-5	-	TRBJ1-4	TRBD1	CASSPGTGAHRKLFF	TGTGCCAGCAGTCCAGGGACAGGGGCACATAGAAAACTGTTTTTT
TRBV11-2	-	TRBJ2-1	TRBD2	CASSLDGGRARDEQFF	TGTGCCAGCAGCTTAGACGGCGGGAGGGCTAGGGATGAGCAGTTCTTC
TRBV19	-	TRBJ2-2	-	CASSFPEAVNTGELFF	TGTGCCAGTAGTTTCCCAGAGGCGGTGAACACCGGGGAGCTGTTTTTT
TRBV28	-	TRBJ2-6	-	CASTPRAERSGANVLTF	TGTGCCAGCACCCCGAGGGCAGAGCGCTCTGGGGCCAACGTCCTGACTTTC
TRBV28	-	TRBJ1-2	TRBD1	CASRGQGGYGYTF	TGTGCCAGCCGTGGACAGGGCGGCTATGGCTACACCTTC
TRBV6-6	-	TRBJ1-2	-	CASSRSGDYGYTF	TGTGCCAGCAGCCGTAGCGGGGACTATGGCTACACCTTC
TRBV18	-	TRBJ2-3	-	CASSRQESFTDTQYF	TGTGCCAGCTCGCGTCAGGAATCCTTCACAGATACGCAGTATTTT
TRBV10-3	-	TRBJ2-7	TRBD1	CAIRTGTGGGYEQYF	TGTGCCATCAGAACCGGGACAGGGGGAGGTTACGAGCAGTACTTC
TRBV10-3	-	TRBJ2-3	-	CAISHPRTSTDTQYF	TGTGCCATCAGCCACCCCAGGACTAGCACAGATACGCAGTATTTT
TRBV27	-	TRBJ1-2	-	CASSFAGSNYGYTF	TGTGCCAGCAGTTTCGCAGGGTCGAACTATGGCTACACCTTT
TRBV7-2	once	TRBJ2-7	-	CASSLAHVGRGSYEQYF	TGTGCCAGCAGCTTAGCGCACGTGGGGCGGGGCTCCTACGAGCAGTACTTC
TRBV6-1	-	TRBJ1-3	-	CASSEWETETSGNTIYF	TGTGCCAGCAGTGAATGGGAGACGGAGACCTCTGGAAACACCATATATTTT
TRBV7-2	-	TRBJ1-1	-	CASSSSAGNTEAFF	TGTGCCAGCAGCTCCTCCGCCGGGAACACTGAAGCTTTCTTT
TRBV4-1	-	TRBJ2-1	TRBD2	CASSQASGSYNEQFF	TGCGCCAGCAGCCAAGCTAGCGGGTCCTACAATGAGCAGTTCTTC
TRBV5-6	-	TRBJ2-3	-	CASSLTPPTDTQYF	TGTGCCAGCAGCTTGACACCACCCACAGATACGCAGTATTTT
TRBV4-1	-	TRBJ2-3	-	CASSPLDSGPTDTQYF	TGCGCCAGCAGCCCACTTGATAGCGGACCTACAGATACGCAGTATTTT
TRBV11-2	-	TRBJ2-1	TRBD2	CASSRGLAEGEQFF	TGTGCCAGCAGCCGGGGACTAGCGGAGGGGGAGCAGTTCTTC
TRBV9	-	TRBJ2-6	TRBD1	CASSRGQGASGANVLTF	TGTGCCAGCAGCAGGGGACAGGGGGCTTCTGGGGCCAACGTCCTGACTTTC
TRBV7-9	once	TRBJ2-2	-	CASSFPRTGAVGELFF	TGTGCCAGCAGCTTTCCTAGAACGGGAGCGGTCGGGGAGCTGTTTTTT
TRBV28	few	TRBJ2-2	-	CASSPRVAGELFF	TGTGCCAGCAGCCCCAGGGTGGCCGGGGAGCTGTTTTTT
TRBV7-2	-	TRBJ2-5	-	CASSQDRGGETQYF	TGTGCCAGCAGCCAAGACAGGGGAGGGGAGACCCAGTACTTC
TRBV6-1	-	TRBJ2-3	TRBD2	CASSGFPERESDTQYF	TGTGCCAGCAGTGGCTTTCCAGAGCGGGAGTCAGATACGCAGTATTTT
TRBV11-3	-	TRBJ2-1	-	CTSSLTDRNEQFF	TGTACCAGCAGCTTAACCGACAGAAATGAGCAGTTCTTC
TRBV4-1	-	TRBJ1-5	-	CASSQDRRNSNQPQHF	TGCGCCAGCAGCCAAGACCGGAGGAATAGCAATCAGCCCCAGCATTTT
TRBV2	few	TRBJ2-5	-	CASCAQAIETQYF	TGTGCCAGCTGTGCTCAGGCTATAGAGACCCAGTACTTC
TRBV14	-	TRBJ1-1	-	CASSLWGGLNTEAFF	TGTGCCAGCAGTCTGTGGGGGGGCCTGAACACTGAAGCTTTCTTT
TRBV7-9	-	TRBJ2-7	-	CASSPGQDQLAPRPYEQYF	TGTGCCAGCAGCCCAGGCCAAGATCAACTAGCCCCAAGACCGTACGAGCAGTACTTC
TRBV5-6	-	TRBJ2-1	TRBD2	CASSWLAAYNEQFF	TGTGCCAGCAGCTGGCTAGCGGCCTACAATGAGCAGTTCTTC
TRBV28	-	TRBJ2-7	-	CASSYRPGAPLLYEQYF	TGTGCCAGCAGCTATCGGCCAGGGGCCCCCCTCCTCTACGAGCAGTACTTC
TRBV28	-	TRBJ1-5	-	CASSPPGVGPQHF	TGTGCCAGCAGTCCCCCCGGGGTCGGTCCCCAGCATTTT